This T cell receptor beta chain was obtained from a study of regulatory T cells in long-lasting Graves disease. Indicated time point: newly diagnosed GD, antithyroid drugs for less than 3 months. PBMC RNA served as the TCR library source. V was trimmed by 4 bases and J by 7 bases, leaving 7 bases between them. CDR3 length: 11 amino acids. This clonotype was detected many times. Construction of TCR beta libraries relied on iRepertoire HTBI primers and on Arm-PCR targeting CDR3 regions. A single record per CDR3 protein comes from TCRdb applying MiXCR to the multiplex PCR reads. The sample yields 520,000 or so distinct CDR3 sequences, about 12% seen once. These sequences were also reported in another study, on T cells in Graves' hyperthyroidism and ophthalmopathy. From that study: Exclusion of patients followed from uncontrolled infection, other autoimmune disease, pregnancy or lactation.

The TCR was taken from a woman under 40 with Graves disease. The chain is built from TRBV12-3 or TRBV12-4 and TRBJ2-5; no reliable D call. The sequencing used peripheral blood mononuclear cells (PBMCs), collected at new diagnosis, from a patient treated with antithyroid drugs. The CDR3 is CASSSLGTQYF. The CDR3 nucleotides are TGTGCCAGCAGTTCACTGGGGACCCAGTACTTC.